This entry describes one TCR beta chain. The CDR3 consists of 14 residues. J lost 0 bases, V lost 9 bases, and 3 bases had no gene match. Germline V CDR1 and CDR2: SNHLY, FYNNEI. This specimen belongs to a study of technical replicates of blood from a handful of donors. The data were produced by immunoSEQ multiplex PCR, yet TCRdb's version contains in-frame clones alone and is incomplete. The repertoire holds 65,000 to 80,000 clones, roughly 97% seen once, with roughly 0.34% in the top ten. The sequenced sample consisted of T cells isolated from PBMCs. The TCR comes from a human donor in good health. This chain joins TRBV2 and TRBJ2-2, with TRBD1 matching over 8 bases. DNA of the CDR3: TGTGCCAGTCAGGGACAGGCGAACACCGGGGAGCTGTTTTTT. As protein: CASQGQANTGELFF.